This is a list of T cell receptor beta chains from one sample in a study of blood T cell repertoires in COVID-19. Sequencing was performed with immunoSEQ multiplex PCR; in TCRdb, only in-frame clones are kept and a portion is missing. The sample has 40,000 to 55,000 clones; around 89% are singletons. Material for sequencing was peripheral blood. All receptors come from a man aged 50 to 59 with active COVID-19. CDR3s include the opening cysteine and the closing phenylalanine or tryptophan.

CASRTLGAGSTDTQYF,TRBV25-1
CASSSEPGGLDYGYTF,TRBV5-1
CASSSEGLVITGELFF,TRBV13
CSASPLAGGDYEQYF,TRBV20-1
CASSLRETYEQYF,TRBV5-1
CASSESNRGTNTGELFF,TRBV10-1
CASSAMGLAGGNEQFF,TRBV7-9
CASSLQVSDQYF,TRBV5-5
CASSSTGLEADTQYF,TRBV6-5
CASSPSGDTEAFF,TRBV5-1
CASGLVRLTASNQPQHF,TRBV12-5
CASSETGGWDTGELFF,TRBV4-1
CATSRDFSYSGNTIYF,TRBV15
CASSIGAGRRSNEKLFF,TRBV19
CASSLTTSGSHEQFF,TRBV7-3
CASSESDFTGELFF,TRBV10-1
CASSPPGTSGRDTQYF,TRBV7-8
CASSSRPGTGPYNSPLHF,TRBV9
CARERERGGANTGELFF,TRBV2
CASSAPGGSSYNSPLHF,TRBV5-5
CASSNQRRETQYF,TRBV6-5
CASSAQGSGVFEQFF,TRBV6-5
CASSLEPAGMPDTQYF,TRBV7-2
CASSESGTGHEQYF,TRBV10-1
CASSVIGVGEYEQYF,TRBV2
CASRSGWGNQPQHF,TRBV28
CASSTTGTASYEQYF,TRBV18
CASSVADRGIGEQYF,TRBV9
CAISERADTQYF,TRBV10-3
CASSQAGTGGRGQYF,TRBV3-1/TRBV3-2
CASSPNTGTRNYNEQFF,TRBV7-3
CASSLSGAVDTQYF,TRBV5-1
CASSVGAMNTEAFF,TRBV2
CASSLLDRGPNSPLHF,TRBV5-6
CASSNLGGGWRNQPQHF,TRBV28
CASSQRGINYGYTF,TRBV3-1/TRBV3-2
CASSLTENTEAFF,TRBV7-2
CASSLRVSAGGSEQYF,TRBV7-8
CASSLGGGEETQYF,TRBV5-1
CASSRGQGALNEQFF,TRBV7-9